The following is a T cell receptor beta chain sequence with its context. V lost 4 bases and J lost 4; bases outside the gene matches: 8. From germline, CDR1 is KGHSH and CDR2 LQKENI. The CDR3 length is 16 residues. Some clones are missing from TCRdb's copy, which holds only in-frame ones; the method was immunoSEQ multiplex PCR. The sample lists tens of thousands of clones, more than 75% seen once, with about a sixth in the top ten. These data are taken from a study of blood T cell repertoires in COVID-19. Study-level background: PBMCs, B-cell-depleted T cells, or T cells provided the cDNA or gDNA that made up the material.

The V call is TRBV18, the J call TRBJ2-3; 10 bases align to TRBD2. Source material: peripheral blood. The receptor's source is a human donor in a cohort sampled during active COVID-19. The CDR3 DNA reads as TGTGCCAGCTCACAGAACCTAGCGGGAGCGTCAGATACGCAGTATTTT. The encoded protein is CASSQNLAGASDTQYF.